The 25 T cell receptor beta chains listed next were all sequenced from one sample in a study of blood T cell repertoires in COVID-19. Sequencing used immunoSEQ multiplex PCR; TCRdb keeps in-frame clones, though not all of them. The sample shows roughly 29,000 clones, more than 65% of them seen only once. Sequenced: peripheral blood. The receptors here all came from a woman in her fifties or sixties with acute or convalescent COVID-19.

The chain carries TRBV7-9 and TRBJ1-2; D remains ambiguous. CDR1 is SEHNR, CDR2 FQNEAQ, per germline (reference sequence). Trimming cost V 1 base and J 10 bases, with 13 bases left between them. The CDR3 consists of 13 residues. The DNA for the CDR3 is TGTGCCAGCAGCTTAGGTTCTGGAGCAGTCTACACCTTC. Amino acid sequence: CASSLGSGAVYTF.

The CDR3 region is CASSIGAGVVYEQYF. In nucleotides, the CDR3 is TGTGCCAGTAGTATAGGGGCAGGGGTGGTTTACGAGCAGTACTTC. This rearrangement joins TRBV19 to TRBJ2-7; TRBD1 might be the D (6 bases). The CDR3 contains 15 residues. Germline CDR1 reads LNHDA; CDR2 reads SQIVND (reference sequence). V lost 1 base to trimming and J lost 4 bases, with 14 bases between them.

This chain uses TRBV2 with TRBJ1-5; 8 bases agree with TRBD1. Germline V gene lookup returns CDR1 SNHLY and CDR2 FYNNEI. V shed 7 bases and J 2 bases; nucleotides not matched to a gene: 7. This CDR3 is 15 amino acids long. CDR3 in amino acids: CASTGQDRGNQPQHF. CDR3 nucleotide sequence: TGTGCCAGCACTGGTCAGGACAGGGGCAATCAGCCCCAGCATTTT.

This clone was recorded only once. The chain uses TRBV7-3 and TRBJ2-1; D is perhaps TRBD2 (6 bases). Germline-derived CDR1 and CDR2 are SGHTA and FQGTGA. This CDR3 contains 17 residues. Deletions cut 1 base from V and 5 bases from J, with 18 bases between. The CDR3 here is CASSLRGGAGRDNEQFF. CDR3 bases: TGTGCCAGCAGCTTAAGGGGTGGGGCGGGGAGAGACAATGAGCAGTTCTTC.

V and J are TRBV6-5 and TRBJ1-5, with 8 bases identical to TRBD1. The V and J ends lost 6 bases and 3 bases, in that order; junction bases with no gene match: 7. The CDR3 contains 15 residues. Looked up from germline, CDR1 is MNHEY and CDR2 is SVGAGI. CDR3 amino acids: CASRPDRGDNQPQHF. The CDR3 coding sequence is TGTGCCAGCAGACCCGACAGGGGTGACAATCAGCCCCAGCATTTT.

This clone was counted only a few times. The rearrangement links TRBV6-5 to TRBJ2-6, with TRBD1 identical over 7 bases. The V gene end was trimmed by 2 bases and the J gene end by 0 bases; junction bases not matched to a gene: 1. The germline V gene encodes CDR1 MNHEY and CDR2 SVGAGI. This CDR3 region has 16 residues. CDR3 sequence (DNA): TGTGCCAGCAGTTACCAGGGGGTCTCTGGGGCCAACGTCCTGACTTTC. It translates to CASSYQGVSGANVLTF.

This rearrangement joins TRBV19 to TRBJ2-5; 7 positions match TRBD2. Germline CDR1 is LNHDA and CDR2 is SQIVND (reference sequence). This CDR3 has 16 residues. V shed 4 bases, J shed 3 bases, and the junction held 11 bases outside the gene matches. CDR3: CASSKVSWAGEETQYF. DNA of the CDR3: TGTGCCAGTAGTAAGGTTAGCTGGGCGGGGGAAGAGACCCAGTACTTC.

The chain combines TRBV28 with TRBJ2-7; TRBD1 is a possible D gene (5 bases). The germline V and J ends were trimmed by 8 bases and 2 bases, with 13 bases remaining between them. CDR3 length: 13 amino acids. Germline V gene lookup returns CDR1 MDHEN and CDR2 SYDVKM. The CDR3 sequence: CASHTDSPYEQYF. The CDR3, as DNA: TGTGCCAGCCACACAGACAGTCCCTACGAGCAGTACTTC.

The chain couples TRBV7-2 to TRBJ2-2; TRBD1 agrees at 9 bases. There are 15 residues in the CDR3. With 3 bases clipped from V and 4 bases from J, the junction kept 3 bases outside the gene matches. Germline V gene sequence: CDR1 SGHTA, CDR2 FQGNSA. The CDR3 protein is CASSFGTGITGELFF. CDR3 in DNA: TGTGCCAGCAGCTTCGGGACAGGGATCACCGGGGAGCTGTTTTTT.

V is TRBV11-2 and J is TRBJ2-1, with D possibly matching TRBD1 (6 bases). Trimming removed 5 bases from V and 5 bases from J, with 22 bases in between. Germline CDR1 reads SGHAT; CDR2 reads FQNNGV. The CDR3 spans 17 residues. This chain's CDR3 is CASSPNYNRAFHNEQFF. Here the CDR3 DNA reads TGTGCCAGCAGCCCCAACTACAACAGGGCATTCCACAATGAGCAGTTCTTC. Full variable domain (remainder filled in from reference TRBV11-2 and TRBJ2-1): EAGVAQSPRYKIIEKRQSVAFWCNPISGHATLYWYQQILGQGPKLLIQFQNNGVVDDSQLPKDRFSAERLKGVDSTLKIQPAKLEDSAVYLCASSPNYNRAFHNEQFFGPGTRLTVL.

The chain combines TRBV6-5 with TRBJ1-2; 7 bases map to TRBD1. Germline CDR1 and CDR2: MNHEY and SVGAGI. CDR3 size: 14 residues. With V trimmed by 5 bases and J by 7 bases, 10 bases remained unmatched. Here the CDR3 DNA reads TGTGCCAGCAGTCCGGGACAGATGTCTGGTGGCTACACCTTC. This codes for CASSPGQMSGGYTF.

V usage is TRBV4-1 and J usage is TRBJ2-7; 13 bases fit TRBD2. The junction had 5 bases not matched to a gene; V was cut back by 3 bases and J by 3 bases. The CDR3 runs 16 residues. Germline CDR1 is MGHRA and CDR2 is YSYEKL. CDR3 sequence: CASSQDGTSGVYEQYF. The CDR3 nucleotides are TGCGCCAGCAGCCAGGACGGGACTAGCGGGGTCTACGAGCAGTACTTC.

Here the CDR3 reads CATSRTGPTDTQYF. The CDR3 DNA reads TGTGCCACCTCCCGGACAGGACCGACAGATACGCAGTATTTT. J is TRBJ2-3 and V is TRBV24-1; 7 bases are shared with TRBD1. This CDR3 has 14 amino acids. Losses at the gene ends were 9 bases for V and 3 bases for J; bases not matched to a gene: 8. Germline V CDR1 and CDR2: KGHDR, SFDVKD.

This chain uses TRBV6-5 with TRBJ2-7; tentatively, D is TRBD1 (6 bases). The CDR3 has 14 residues. V was clipped by 6 bases and J by 2 bases, with 14 bases between them. Germline CDR1 reads MNHEY; CDR2 reads SVGAGI. CDR3: CASSISAGAYEQYF. DNA of the CDR3: TGTGCCAGCAGCATCTCGGCAGGGGCCTACGAGCAGTACTTC.

CDR3 loop: CASSTGQGGNYGYTF. CDR3 coding DNA: TGTGCCAGCAGCACGGGACAGGGGGGAAACTATGGCTACACCTTC. The chain is built from TRBV7-8 and TRBJ1-2; 11 nucleotides line up with TRBD1. The CDR3 totals 15 residues. In germline, CDR1 is SGHVS, CDR2 FQNEAQ. V lost 5 bases and J lost 2; bases outside the gene matches: 4.

The chain's CDR3 is CSVPRVDYGYTF. Here the CDR3 DNA reads TGCAGCGTTCCGAGGGTGGACTATGGCTACACCTTC. The chain uses TRBV29-1 and TRBJ1-2; no definite D call. The V gene's germline CDR1 is SQVTM and CDR2 ANQGSEA. The CDR3 is made up of 12 amino acids. V was trimmed by 5 bases and J by 3 bases, leaving 10 bases between them.

This chain joins TRBV9 and TRBJ2-5, with 7 bases identical to TRBD2. V lost 4 bases and J lost 3; bases outside the gene matches: 12. Germline V gives CDR1 SGDLS, CDR2 YYNGEE. The CDR3 consists of 16 residues. The CDR3 spells CASSPVPPGGKETQYF. In DNA, the CDR3 is TGTGCCAGCAGCCCCGTCCCTCCGGGGGGTAAAGAGACCCAGTACTTC.

J is TRBJ2-1 and V is TRBV7-8; D might be TRBD1 (6 bases). There are 16 residues in the CDR3. In germline, CDR1 is SGHVS, CDR2 FQNEAQ. Trimming pared 4 bases from V and 3 bases from J, leaving 16 bases between. This CDR3 reads CASSSIQGLNYNEQFF. In DNA form, the CDR3 reads TGTGCCAGCAGCTCGATACAGGGATTAAACTACAATGAGCAGTTCTTC.

The rearrangement links TRBV6-2 or TRBV6-3 to TRBJ1-5; the D gene is possibly TRBD1 (5 bases). The CDR3 is 14 residues long. Germline values: CDR1 MNHEY, CDR2 SVGEGT. V shed 3 bases and J shed 2 bases, with 8 bases lying between them. The CDR3 sequence is CASSYGGGNQPQHF. The CDR3 bases are TGTGCCAGCAGTTATGGGGGGGGCAATCAGCCCCAGCATTTT.

CDR3 coding DNA: TGTGCCAGCAGCCGTGGCGGTACTGGCTACACCTTC. This encodes CASSRGGTGYTF. The chain combines TRBV7-9 with TRBJ1-2; D is unresolved. Germline CDR1 is SEHNR and CDR2 is FQNEAQ (reference sequence). This CDR3 spans 12 amino acids. V was trimmed by 5 bases and J by 7 bases, leaving 11 bases between them.

The genes are TRBV3-1 (or the pseudogene TRBV3-2) and TRBJ1-5, with 9 bases fitting TRBD1. The CDR3 has 14 amino acids. Germline V lookup: CDR1 LGHDT, CDR2 YNNKEL (reference sequence). Unmatched junction bases numbered 8, after V lost 5 bases and J lost 9 bases. The CDR3 here is CASSYGQGRSPQHF. The CDR3 nucleotides read TGTGCCAGCAGCTACGGACAGGGGAGATCGCCCCAGCATTTT.

The chain joins TRBV21-1 to TRBJ1-1. TRBV21-1 is assigned pseudogene status. The CDR3 is 17 residues long. The CDR3 spells CASSKKGLDSVKTEAFF. CDR3 nucleotides: TGTGCCAGCAGCAAAAAGGGACTAGACAGCGTGAAGACTGAAGCTTTCTTT.

The chain combines TRBV12-3 or TRBV12-4 with TRBJ1-1; D unclear. V was cut by 2 bases and J by 5 bases, with 9 bases left in between. The CDR3 contains 13 residues. This CDR3 reads CASSLSGRTEAFF. The CDR3 DNA reads as TGTGCCAGCAGTTTATCCGGGAGGACTGAAGCTTTCTTT.

This clone was seen a handful of times. This chain connects TRBV6-2 or TRBV6-3 to TRBJ1-5, with TRBD1 identical over 9 bases. This CDR3 has 14 amino acids. Trimming took 5 bases from V and 11 from J; bases not matched to a gene: 10. Germline CDR1 reads MNHEY; CDR2 reads SVGEGT. The CDR3 reads CASSGTGTRGAQHF. CDR3 DNA sequence: TGTGCCAGCAGTGGGACAGGGACTAGGGGAGCCCAGCATTTT.

J is TRBJ1-2 and V is TRBV12-3 or TRBV12-4; TRBD1 matches 9 bases. This CDR3 has 13 amino acids. After removal of 3 bases from V and 4 bases from J, the junction contained 0 bases not matched to a gene. The CDR3 DNA follows: TGTGCCAGCAGTTTGACAGGGGGCTATGGCTACACCTTC. Residues: CASSLTGGYGYTF.